The subject of this entry is one TCR beta chain. This specimen belongs to a study of OX40 agonist ivuxolimab in advanced cancers. Germline CDR1 SGDLS, CDR2 YYNGEE. The V end was cut by 0 bases, the J end by 2 bases, with 13 bases between. CDR3 length equals 16 residues. Sequencing was performed with immunoSEQ multiplex PCR; in TCRdb, only in-frame clones are kept and a portion is missing. Altogether some 22,000 clones are present, around 87% being singletons, with the ten largest covering roughly 16%. The chain has TRBV9 and TRBJ2-3; D perhaps matches TRBD2 (7 bases). The sequencing used CD4+ or CD8+ T cells sorted from blood, collected in a trial of the OX40 agonist ivuxolimab. This receptor was taken from an adult with an advanced solid tumor such as melanoma, head and neck, liver or kidney cancer. The CDR3 nucleotides read TGTGCCAGCAGCGTAGAGTGGGGGGGCCCCACAGATACGCAGTATTTT. Translated, it gives CASSVEWGGPTDTQYF.